The clone carrying this TCR beta chain was observed at least ten times. This specimen comes from a study of T cells in Graves' hyperthyroidism and ophthalmopathy. Study background: Peripheral blood samples were taken at initial diagnosis, prior to any treatment.

Authors of the study amplified TCR beta CDR3 regions from RNA transcripts. The HTBI primer set was used in a first-round RT-PCR of the TCR CDR3. Using its own MiXCR run on the multiplex PCR reads, TCRdb lists one record per CDR3 protein. Here the sample spans some 740,000 distinct CDR3 sequences, roughly 15% being singletons. The PBMCs were taken from over 9.5 ml of fresh peripheral blood. Germline assignment: CDR1 SGHNT and CDR2 YENEEA. V lost 5 bases, J lost 1 base, and 11 bases lay in between. CDR3 length: 14 amino acids. Material for sequencing was blood. The receptor's source is a woman aged 18-29 years with Graves' hyperthyroidism. This chain uses TRBV11-3 with TRBJ1-1; a weak D match, TRBD1 (5 bases). The CDR3 DNA sequence: TGTGCCAGCAGCCCGGGGGATCCGAACACTGAAGCTTTCTTT. Amino acid sequence: CASSPGDPNTEAFF.